This is a list of T cell receptor beta chains from one sample in a study of cytomegalovirus exposure and HLA in healthy donors. TCRdb keeps only in-frame clones here, not all; method: immunoSEQ multiplex PCR. The sample yields about 160,000 clones, about 68% seen once. Material for sequencing was PBMCs. Receptor source: a female donor in good health and CMV-seronegative. Both conserved end residues are part of each CDR3. A D gene is named only where the DNA matches it firmly. Some rows mark clone size as missing; the rest say once, few, many or name a class of expanded clone.

j_gene: TRBJ2-7
d_gene: .
v_gene: TRBV6-6
abundance: .
CDR3nt: TGTGCCAGCACAACAGAAGCGGATACCTACGAGCAGTACTTC
CDR3aa: CASTTEADTYEQYF

j_gene: TRBJ2-2
d_gene: .
v_gene: TRBV27
abundance: .
CDR3nt: TGTGCCAGCAGTTTATGGGATCCAGGGCGAACCGGGGAGCTGTTTTTT
CDR3aa: CASSLWDPGRTGELFF

j_gene: TRBJ2-7
d_gene: TRBD1
v_gene: TRBV7-9
abundance: .
CDR3nt: TGTGCCAGCAGCTCTAACACCGGGACAGGGATTAACCAGCAGTACTTC
CDR3aa: CASSSNTGTGINQQYF

j_gene: TRBJ2-5
d_gene: TRBD2
v_gene: TRBV6-5
abundance: few
CDR3nt: TGTGCCAGCAGTTACGCTTTCGGCGGGAGAGGAGAGACCCAGTACTTC
CDR3aa: CASSYAFGGRGETQYF

j_gene: TRBJ1-1
d_gene: .
v_gene: TRBV18
abundance: .
CDR3nt: TGTGCCAGCTCACCGGAGGGTCGGGACACTGAAGCTTTCTTT
CDR3aa: CASSPEGRDTEAFF

j_gene: TRBJ2-2
d_gene: .
v_gene: TRBV6-1
abundance: .
CDR3nt: TGTGCCAGCAAGGAGCAGACGAACACCGGGGAGCTGTTTTTT
CDR3aa: CASKEQTNTGELFF

j_gene: TRBJ2-7
d_gene: .
v_gene: TRBV7-2
abundance: .
CDR3nt: TGTGCCAGCAGCGCACGTAGGGGTCCGTTTGAGCAGTACTTC
CDR3aa: CASSARRGPFEQYF

j_gene: TRBJ1-2
d_gene: TRBD1
v_gene: TRBV6-5
abundance: once
CDR3nt: TGTGCCAGCAGTACAGGGGAGAAGGACTATGGCTACACCTTC
CDR3aa: CASSTGEKDYGYTF

j_gene: TRBJ2-7
d_gene: TRBD1
v_gene: TRBV9
abundance: once
CDR3nt: TGTGCCAGCAGCCCCGGTGGGACAGGCAACTACGAGCAGTACTTC
CDR3aa: CASSPGGTGNYEQYF

j_gene: TRBJ2-1
d_gene: .
v_gene: TRBV19
abundance: .
CDR3nt: TGTGCCAGTAGTATTAGCGGCGGCGATGAGCAGTTCTTC
CDR3aa: CASSISGGDEQFF

j_gene: TRBJ2-7
d_gene: TRBD2
v_gene: TRBV18
abundance: .
CDR3nt: TGTGCCAGCTCACCCCCGGGGACTAGCTTTGACGAGCAGTACTTC
CDR3aa: CASSPPGTSFDEQYF

j_gene: TRBJ2-5
d_gene: TRBD2
v_gene: TRBV5-1
abundance: .
CDR3nt: TGCGCCAGCAGCTCCGGGACTAGCGCCCCCCAAGAGACCCAGTACTTC
CDR3aa: CASSSGTSAPQETQYF

j_gene: TRBJ1-2
d_gene: .
v_gene: TRBV5-1
abundance: .
CDR3nt: TGCGCCAGCAAACGCGGATCCGTCGACTACTATGGCTACACCTTC
CDR3aa: CASKRGSVDYYGYTF

j_gene: TRBJ2-1
d_gene: .
v_gene: TRBV7-6
abundance: .
CDR3nt: TGTGCCAGCAGCTTACGGGCAGGGGACCGTGAGCAGTTCTTC
CDR3aa: CASSLRAGDREQFF

j_gene: TRBJ2-3
d_gene: .
v_gene: TRBV6-6
abundance: few
CDR3nt: TGTGCCAGCAGTTACTCGTGGGACTGGGAGAATACGCAGTATTTT
CDR3aa: CASSYSWDWENTQYF

j_gene: TRBJ2-7
d_gene: TRBD2
v_gene: TRBV7-8
abundance: .
CDR3nt: TGTGCCAGCAGCTTCAGGACTAGCGGGAGCCACGAGCAGTACTTC
CDR3aa: CASSFRTSGSHEQYF

j_gene: TRBJ1-3
d_gene: .
v_gene: TRBV9
abundance: .
CDR3nt: TGTGCCAGCAGCGTAGCTGGAGGCGGAAACTCTGGAAACACCATATATTTT
CDR3aa: CASSVAGGGNSGNTIYF

j_gene: TRBJ1-2
d_gene: .
v_gene: TRBV4-1
abundance: .
CDR3nt: TGCGCCAGCAGCCCCCGCACGGACAGCTCGTCTTATGGCTACACCTTC
CDR3aa: CASSPRTDSSSYGYTF

j_gene: TRBJ2-7
d_gene: TRBD1
v_gene: TRBV6-5
abundance: .
CDR3nt: TGTGCCAGCAGTCGGGACAGGGGGCTACCCTACGAGCAGTACTTC
CDR3aa: CASSRDRGLPYEQYF

j_gene: TRBJ2-3
d_gene: TRBD1
v_gene: TRBV10-3
abundance: .
CDR3nt: TGTGCCATCAGTGGGGGGACAGGGGGACCAGATACGCAGTATTTT
CDR3aa: CAISGGTGGPDTQYF

j_gene: TRBJ1-5
d_gene: TRBD1
v_gene: TRBV2
abundance: .
CDR3nt: TGTGCCAGCAGCGCGGGACAGGGCGTCAATCAGCCCCAGCATTTT
CDR3aa: CASSAGQGVNQPQHF